Listed below are T cell receptor beta chains from one sample, sequenced in a study. TCRdb re-called the multiplex PCR reads through MiXCR, storing one row per CDR3 protein. The data hold 1,500 or so distinct CDR3 sequences, with approximately 3.8% observed a single time. Input material: naive CD4+ T cells sorted from blood. All receptors come from a female donor with breast cancer. CDR3s include the opening cysteine and the closing phenylalanine or tryptophan. Each record gives: D gene, V gene, clone size, J gene, CDR3 DNA, CDR3 protein. A D gene is named only where the DNA matches it firmly. Sizes are listed as once, few, many or a size class.

TRBD1	TRBV12-3/TRBV12-4	many	TRBJ1-2	TGTGCCAGCAGACGGGACAGGGGAACCCATGGCTACACCTTC	CASRRDRGTHGYTF
TRBD1	TRBV12-3/TRBV12-4	medium-sized	TRBJ1-2	TGTGCCAGCACCCCGGACAGGGGAAATATTCATGGCTACACCTTC	CASTPDRGNIHGYTF
.	TRBV12-3/TRBV12-4	medium-sized	TRBJ1-2	TGTGCCAGCAGGTACGACAGAAACTATGGCTACACCTTC	CASRYDRNYGYTF
.	TRBV12-3/TRBV12-4	medium-sized	TRBJ1-2	TGTGCCAGCAGTTTAGACAGGAACGCCTATGGCTACACCTTC	CASSLDRNAYGYTF
.	TRBV12-3/TRBV12-4	many	TRBJ1-2	TGTGCCAGCAGTTTAAGACCGGATAACTATGGCTACACCTTC	CASSLRPDNYGYTF